This note documents a single T cell receptor beta chain sequence. This record comes from a study of cytomegalovirus exposure and HLA in healthy donors. Use of 60 Vbeta and 13 Jbeta primers characterized the PCR. Data came from immunoSEQ multiplex PCR; TCRdb stores just in-frame clones and leaves some out. The sample has some 200,000 clones, roughly 77% seen once. V gave up 10 bases and J gave up 1 base, with 10 bases separating them. The CDR3 loop spans 12 amino acids. Germline CDR1 reads MNHEY; CDR2 reads SVGAGI. The sample comprised PBMCs. The TCR was taken from a male donor in good health and CMV-seropositive. The rearrangement joins TRBV6-5 to TRBJ2-5, with D hard to call. As DNA, the CDR3 is TGTGCCACCCCTAACGGCCAAGAGACCCAGTACTTC. As protein: CATPNGQETQYF.